Listed here are 21 T cell receptor beta chains from one sample, sequenced in a study of T cells after yellow fever vaccination. TCRdb re-analysed the 5' RACE reads in MiXCR, keeping a single row per CDR3 protein. The profile covers hundreds of thousands of distinct CDR3 sequences, with less than 25% appearing a single time and around 16% taken by the ten largest. Specimen: PBMCs, collected 20 to 25 days after the first yellow fever vaccination. Receptors originate from a man aged 18-30 years who received the YFV17D yellow fever vaccine.

This rearrangement joins TRBV15 to TRBJ1-5, with unresolved D. The germline V gene encodes CDR1 LNHNV and CDR2 YYDKDF (reference sequence). This CDR3 has 16 amino acids. Trimming took off 2 bases at V and 7 bases at J, with 18 bases between the two ends. CDR3 DNA sequence: TGTGCCACCAGCAGAAGCGGGGATAAATTTACACAGCCCCAGCATTTT. This codes for CATSRSGDKFTQPQHF.

V usage is TRBV30 and J usage is TRBJ2-7; D unclear. CDR3 size: 11 residues. Trimming took off 2 bases at V and 4 bases at J, with 6 bases between the two ends. Germline-derived CDR1 and CDR2 are GTSNPN and SVGIG (reference sequence). The CDR3 nucleotides are TGTGCCTGGAGTTACCTATACGAGCAGTACTTC. Translating gives CAWSYLYEQYF.

This chain connects TRBV4-2 to TRBJ2-7; the D is unclear. CDR1 is LGHNA, CDR2 YNFKEQ, per germline. V was shortened by 0 bases and J by 1 base, with 16 bases between the two germline ends. This CDR3 comprises 17 residues. Written as DNA, the CDR3 is TGTGCCAGCAGCCAAGATTCACATGGAGTAGGGTCCTACGAGCAGTACTTC. This gives the protein CASSQDSHGVGSYEQYF.

The chain has TRBV7-2 and TRBJ2-1; weak D call: TRBD1 (6 bases). Per the germline V gene, CDR1 is SGHTA and CDR2 is FQGNSA. This CDR3 spans 14 amino acids. V lost 3 bases to trimming and J lost 7 bases, with 13 bases between them. The CDR3 nucleotides are TGTGCCAGCAGCTTTCATTCCAGGGGAAATGAGCAGTTCTTC. Translation gives CASSFHSRGNEQFF.

The chain carries TRBV12-3 or TRBV12-4 and TRBJ1-3; no reliable D call. The CDR3 loop spans 14 amino acids. Trimming pared 5 bases from V and 8 bases from J, leaving 16 bases between. CDR3 sequence: CASSDGLRGHTIYF. The CDR3 DNA reads as TGTGCCAGCAGTGACGGGCTCCGCGGACACACCATATATTTT.

V usage is TRBV29-1 and J usage is TRBJ1-1; D is ambiguous. Between the trimmed V and J ends, which lost 6 bases and 7 bases, there was a span of 9 bases. There are 10 residues in the CDR3. CDR1 is SQVTM, CDR2 ANQGSEA, per germline. CDR3 DNA: TGCAGCGTGCTGAAGAATGAAGCTTTCTTT. The encoded protein is CSVLKNEAFF.

There are a few counts of this clonotype. The chain combines TRBV5-6 with TRBJ2-1; D may be TRBD1 or TRBD2 (5 bases each). Germline CDR1 is SGHDT and CDR2 is YYEEEE. V lost 6 bases and J 10 bases, leaving 17 bases between the germline ends. This CDR3 spans 13 amino acids. The CDR3 sequence: CASTPPGPREQFF. The CDR3 region has the DNA TGTGCCAGCACCCCCCCGGGGCCCCGGGAGCAGTTCTTC.

This clonotype was observed at least ten times. This chain links TRBV11-2 with TRBJ2-5; D call uncertain. The germline V gene encodes CDR1 SGHAT and CDR2 FQNNGV. CDR3 length: 11 residues. Trimming pared 8 bases from V and 2 bases from J, leaving 6 bases between. The CDR3 here is CASRRQETQYF. The CDR3 coding sequence is TGTGCCAGCCGTAGGCAAGAGACCCAGTACTTC.

The chain has TRBV20-1 and TRBJ2-3, with 10 bases identical to TRBD2. J gave up 4 bases and V 5 bases, and 3 bases lay outside the gene matches. CDR3 length: 13 amino acids. Germline CDR1 and CDR2: DFQATT and SNEGSKA (reference sequence). CDR3 sequence (DNA): TGCAGTGCTGTAGCGGGGGGCGCAGATACGCAGTATTTT. Translating gives CSAVAGGADTQYF.

This clonotype occurred many times. The chain couples TRBV7-2 to TRBJ1-2; D gene ambiguous. The V gene lost 1 base and the J gene lost 4 bases, with 4 bases spanning the gap. Germline CDR1 and CDR2: SGHTA and FQGNSA. This CDR3 has 12 residues. The CDR3 region is CASSLDTYGYTF. CDR3 in DNA: TGTGCCAGCAGCTTAGACACCTATGGCTACACCTTC. The full variable domain, with the rest looked up from reference TRBV7-2 and TRBJ1-2, is GAGVSQSPSNKVTEKGKDVELRCDPISGHTALYWYRQSLGQGLEFLIYFQGNSAPDKSGLPSDRFSAERTGGSVSTLTIQRTQQEDSAVYLCASSLDTYGYTFGSGTRLTVV.

This chain connects TRBV6-5 to TRBJ2-3, with D possibly TRBD2 on 6 matching bases. The CDR3 has 15 amino acids. V lost 2 bases and J 3 bases, leaving 12 bases between the germline ends. Germline V lookup: CDR1 MNHEY, CDR2 SVGAGI. For the CDR3, the DNA is TGTGCCAGCAGTTACGGGGGGTTGATAACAGATACGCAGTATTTT. It encodes CASSYGGLITDTQYF.

The chain joins TRBV7-7 to TRBJ2-5, with a tentative D call TRBD2 (6 bases). The CDR3 runs 16 residues. The V end was cut by 5 bases, the J end by 5 bases, with 21 bases between. Looked up from germline, CDR1 is SSHAT and CDR2 is FNYEAQ (reference sequence). CDR3 DNA sequence: TGTGCCAGCAGCCGTCGAAGGCGGGGAGTGGAGGAGACCCAGTACTTC. It specifies CASSRRRRGVEETQYF.

Only a few counts were recorded for this clonotype. J is TRBJ2-7 and V is TRBV5-4; perhaps TRBD2 as D (7 bases). The CDR3 covers 14 residues. Germline V gene data show CDR1 as SGHNT and CDR2 as YYREEE (reference sequence). V was cut by 4 bases and J by 3 bases, with 14 bases left in between. This CDR3 is CASSQGGGNYEQYV. Written as DNA, the CDR3 is TGTGCCAGCAGCCAGGGAGGGGGAAACTACGAGCAGTACGTC.

V gene TRBV4-1 combines with J gene TRBJ2-1; 9 nucleotides agree with TRBD1. There are 18 residues in the CDR3. CDR1 is MGHRA and CDR2 is YSYEKL in the germline V gene. Trimming at V came to 4 bases and at J to 5 bases, leaving 15 bases not matched to a gene. Here the CDR3 reads CASSPFGISGQGHNEQFF. CDR3 nucleotide sequence: TGCGCCAGCAGCCCATTTGGGATTTCGGGACAGGGACACAATGAGCAGTTCTTC.

The genes are TRBV4-3 and TRBJ2-1; D may be TRBD2 (7 bases). There are 18 residues in the CDR3. Trimming left V 4 bases short and J 8 bases short, with 27 bases between. In germline, CDR1 is LGHNA, CDR2 YSLEER. The CDR3 spells CASSPKGGGLARNDEQFF. The CDR3 DNA is TGCGCCAGCAGCCCTAAAGGGGGGGGCCTAGCCCGAAATGATGAGCAGTTCTTC.

J is TRBJ2-5 and V is TRBV2; tentatively, D is TRBD2 (6 bases). This CDR3 has 14 residues. CDR1 and CDR2 (germline): SNHLY, FYNNEI. V was pared by 6 bases and J by 3 bases, with 14 bases between. The CDR3 DNA sequence: TGTGCCAGCAGGGTAGCGGCCTATAAAGAGACCCAGTACTTC. Encoded protein: CASRVAAYKETQYF.

J is TRBJ2-3 and V is TRBV12-3 or TRBV12-4; the match to TRBD1 covers 8 bases. J gave up 7 bases and V 1 base, and 7 bases lay outside the gene matches. CDR3 length equals 15 residues. In DNA, the CDR3 is TGTGCCAGCAGTTTAGAGGAGACAGGGGACAATACGCAGTATTTT. As protein: CASSLEETGDNTQYF.

This clonotype has more than one count but fewer than ten. The chain joins TRBV7-9 to TRBJ2-1; D unresolved. Germline V lookup: CDR1 SEHNR, CDR2 FQNEAQ (reference sequence). The V end was cut by 5 bases, the J end by 7 bases, with 15 bases between. The CDR3 consists of 14 residues. The CDR3 coding sequence is TGTGCCAGCAGCCTCGGCCGCGGTAGTAATGAGCAGTTCTTC. It codes for CASSLGRGSNEQFF.

This clonotype came up a few times. The chain couples TRBV5-1 to TRBJ1-1, with D tentatively TRBD1 (6 bases). The CDR3 runs 17 residues. The V gene lost 5 bases and the J gene lost 0 bases, with 20 bases spanning the gap. The germline V gene encodes CDR1 SGHRS and CDR2 YFSETQ. The CDR3 sequence is CASRGRAGQPMNTEAFF. The CDR3 nucleotides read TGCGCCAGCAGAGGACGAGCTGGACAGCCGATGAACACTGAAGCTTTCTTT.

This clonotype was recorded once. The chain employs TRBV30 and TRBJ1-1; tentatively, D is TRBD1 (5 bases). This CDR3 comprises 10 residues. V lost 8 bases and J 7 bases, leaving 11 bases between the germline ends. CDR1 and CDR2 (germline): GTSNPN, SVGIG (reference sequence). CDR3 bases: TGTGCCGGGACGTCCCTTGAAGCTTTCTTT. Translated, it gives CAGTSLEAFF.

This clonotype has more than one count but fewer than ten. This sequence joins TRBV20-1 and TRBJ2-3; TRBD2 agrees at 13 bases. CDR1 DFQATT and CDR2 SNEGSKA come from the germline V gene (reference sequence). Losses at the gene ends were 3 bases for V and 3 bases for J; bases not matched to a gene: 3. This CDR3 has 15 amino acids. The CDR3 spells CSASWTSGGTDTQYF. CDR3 DNA sequence: TGCAGTGCTAGCTGGACTAGCGGGGGAACAGATACGCAGTATTTT.